This TCR beta chain was sequenced during a study of T cell changes during pregnancy in multiple sclerosis. Sequencing used immunoSEQ multiplex PCR; TCRdb keeps in-frame clones, though not all of them. The sample contains fewer than 75,000 clones, approximately 91% of which appear only once. The TCR was taken from a female donor with multiple sclerosis, enrolled in a pregnancy study. The specimen was peripheral blood, collected in the second trimester of pregnancy.

For the CDR3, the DNA is TGTGCCAGCTCACCAGTGTCCGAGAACAATCAGCCCCAGCATTTT. Encoded protein: CASSPVSENNQPQHF. The chain is built from TRBV18 and TRBJ1-5, with no clear D. The V gene's germline CDR1 is KGHSH and CDR2 LQKENI. The CDR3 contains 15 residues. The V gene lost 2 bases and the J gene lost 3 bases, with 11 bases spanning the gap.